Each of the 19 T cell receptor beta chains below was sequenced from the same sample in a study of cytomegalovirus exposure and HLA in healthy donors. Repertoires were generated with immunoSEQ multiplex PCR, while TCRdb's copy carries only in-frame clones and drops some. The data contain some 110,000 clones, about 85% of them singletons. The material sequenced was PBMCs. All receptors derive from a young woman in good health and CMV-seropositive.

CDR3 DNA: TGTGCCAGCAGCTTAGGGACATATGGCTACACCTTC. Translation: CASSLGTYGYTF. This chain joins TRBV11-2 and TRBJ1-2; weak D call: TRBD1 (5 bases). CDR1 and CDR2 (germline): SGHAT, FQNNGV. Trimming stripped 1 base from V and 5 bases from J, with 5 bases between. There are 12 residues in the CDR3.

A single count supports this clone. The chain couples TRBV25-1 to TRBJ2-7; TRBD1 aligns across 8 bases. The CDR3 contains 15 residues. Germline V lookup: CDR1 MGHDK, CDR2 SYGVNS. The junction had 5 bases not matched to a gene; V was cut back by 4 bases and J by 0 bases. CDR3 sequence (DNA): TGTGCCAGCAGTGGGTACAGGGGGAGCTCCTACGAGCAGTACTTC. Amino acids: CASSGYRGSSYEQYF.

The chain is built from TRBV28 and TRBJ1-2; the match to TRBD1 covers 7 bases. V lost 2 bases and J lost 4; bases outside the gene matches: 13. Germline V gene lookup returns CDR1 MDHEN and CDR2 SYDVKM. The CDR3 length is 17 residues. The CDR3: CASSLRSRDRVFYGYTF. The CDR3 region has the DNA TGTGCCAGCAGTTTACGTTCCCGGGACAGAGTCTTCTATGGCTACACCTTC.

The chain employs TRBV5-6 and TRBJ2-2; 12 bases are shared with TRBD2. The V and J ends lost 2 bases and 3 bases, in that order; junction bases with no gene match: 2. The CDR3 extends over 16 amino acids. Germline V CDR1 and CDR2: SGHDT, YYEEEE. Here the CDR3 reads CASSFLAGGYTGELFF. DNA of the CDR3: TGTGCCAGCAGCTTTCTAGCGGGGGGGTACACCGGGGAGCTGTTTTTT.

J is TRBJ2-3 and V is TRBV19, with D hard to call. CDR3 length: 14 amino acids. Germline CDR1 and CDR2: LNHDA and SQIVND (reference sequence). The V and J ends lost 5 bases and 4 bases respectively, with 13 bases between them. The CDR3 nucleotides are TGTGCCAGTAGTGTAAGCGTGGTATCAGATACGCAGTATTTT. It translates to CASSVSVVSDTQYF. The complete variable domain, with remaining parts taken from reference TRBV19 and TRBJ2-3, reads DGGITQSPKYLFRKEGQNVTLSCEQNLNHDAMYWYRQDPGQGLRLIYYSQIVNDFQKGDIAEGYSVSREKKESFPLTVTSAQKNPTAFYLCASSVSVVSDTQYFGPGTRLTVL.

The chain is built from TRBV4-2 and TRBJ2-5; the match to TRBD2 covers 10 bases. V trimming: 5 bases; J trimming: 5 bases; junction bases outside the gene matches: 5. Germline V gene sequence: CDR1 LGHNA, CDR2 YNFKEQ. The CDR3 extends over 14 amino acids. CDR3 amino acids: CASSSGGAGETQYF. CDR3 nucleotides: TGTGCCAGCAGCAGCGGGGGGGCGGGGGAGACCCAGTACTTC.

The CDR3, as DNA: TGTGCCAGCTCACGCCAGGGTCCAGACTACTATGGCTACACCTTC. This codes for CASSRQGPDYYGYTF. This rearrangement joins TRBV18 to TRBJ1-2, with TRBD1 as a possible D gene (5 bases). Germline CDR1 is KGHSH and CDR2 is LQKENI. CDR3 length: 15 residues. Between the trimmed V and J ends, which lost 4 bases and 3 bases, there was a span of 15 bases.

The genes are TRBV28 and TRBJ2-7, with 7 bases fitting TRBD1. Germline trimming cut 6 bases from V and 0 bases from J; bases unmatched to any gene: 5. Germline V CDR1 and CDR2: MDHEN, SYDVKM. The CDR3 contains 14 residues. The CDR3 here is CASSSDRDSYEQYF. The DNA of the CDR3 is TGTGCCAGCAGCTCCGACAGGGACTCCTACGAGCAGTACTTC.

The gene calls are TRBV19 and TRBJ1-1; D gene uncertain. The germline V and J ends were trimmed by 8 bases and 0 bases, with 13 bases remaining between them. CDR1 and CDR2 from the germline V gene are LNHDA and SQIVND (reference sequence). This CDR3 is 14 amino acids long. As DNA, the CDR3 is TGTGCCAGTGATATCGGAGGGTTGAACACTGAAGCTTTCTTT. This gives the protein CASDIGGLNTEAFF.

This clone is a singleton in its sample. V gene TRBV10-3 combines with J gene TRBJ2-7; unclear D gene. Germline V gene lookup returns CDR1 ENHRY and CDR2 SYGVKD. V lost 2 bases to trimming and J lost 0 bases, with 8 bases between them. The CDR3 runs to 14 residues. CDR3 coding DNA: TGTGCCATCAGTGAGGGGCGTTTCTCCTACGAGCAGTACTTC. This gives the protein CAISEGRFSYEQYF.

This chain connects TRBV28 to TRBJ1-2; maybe TRBD1 (5 bases). V dropped 6 bases and J dropped 8 bases, with 13 bases sitting between them. This CDR3 is built from 12 residues. The germline CDR1 and CDR2 sequences are MDHEN and SYDVKM. The CDR3: CASSRGSRGYTF. The CDR3 DNA follows: TGTGCCAGCAGCCGGGGGAGTAGGGGCTACACCTTC.

The rearrangement links TRBV28 to TRBJ1-2, with D possibly being TRBD1 (5 bases). Between the trimmed V and J ends, which lost 5 bases and 4 bases, there was a span of 8 bases. Germline V gene lookup returns CDR1 MDHEN and CDR2 SYDVKM. This CDR3 region has 12 residues. Here the CDR3 DNA reads TGTGCCAGCAGTCAGGGCCTCTATGGCTACACCTTC. Translation gives CASSQGLYGYTF.

The chain uses TRBV18 and TRBJ2-2, with 9 bases aligning to TRBD1. The CDR3 runs 15 residues. Trimming at V came to 3 bases and at J to 4 bases, leaving 3 bases not matched to a gene. Germline V gene data show CDR1 as KGHSH and CDR2 as LQKENI. Written as DNA, the CDR3 is TGTGCCAGCTCACCCGACAGGGGGTTCACCGGGGAGCTGTTTTTT. It translates to CASSPDRGFTGELFF. Together with reference TRBV18 and TRBJ2-2, the CDR3 gives the full variable domain: NAGVMQNPRHLVRRRGQEARLRCSPMKGHSHVYWYRQLPEEGLKFMVYLQKENIIDESGMPKERFSAEFPKEGPSILRIQQVVRGDSAAYFCASSPDRGFTGELFFGEGSRLTVL.

The chain uses TRBV7-9 and TRBJ2-3, with D tentatively TRBD1 (6 bases). The CDR3 extends over 14 amino acids. Trimming stripped 5 bases from V and 5 bases from J, with 14 bases between. Germline V gene data show CDR1 as SEHNR and CDR2 as FQNEAQ (reference sequence). CDR3 protein: CASSPDRIGDTQYF. CDR3 nucleotide sequence: TGTGCCAGCAGCCCAGACAGGATAGGAGATACGCAGTATTTT.

In its sample, this clone was seen a few times. The rearrangement links TRBV28 to TRBJ2-1; 14 positions agree with TRBD2. V was clipped by 3 bases and J by 7 bases; unmatched bases: 5. This CDR3 has 16 residues. Germline-derived CDR1 and CDR2 are MDHEN and SYDVKM. CDR3 in DNA: TGTGCCAGCAGTTTCCTGACTAGCGGGGGGGGAAATGAGCAGTTCTTC. It is translated as CASSFLTSGGGNEQFF.

The chain carries TRBV9 and TRBJ2-1, with D possibly matching TRBD2 (6 bases). There are 14 residues in the CDR3. V lost 0 bases, J lost 8 bases, and 12 bases lay in between. From germline, CDR1 is SGDLS and CDR2 YYNGEE. The CDR3 DNA sequence: TGTGCCAGCAGCGTAGGAGGCGGGACTTATGAGCAGTTCTTC. This codes for CASSVGGGTYEQFF.

CDR3 protein: CASSPDRGLGEKLFF. The CDR3 nucleotides read TGTGCCAGCTCACCAGACAGGGGGCTCGGTGAAAAACTGTTTTTT. The J gene is TRBJ1-4, the V gene TRBV18; 10 bases fit TRBD1. Germline-derived CDR1 and CDR2 are KGHSH and LQKENI. This CDR3 spans 15 amino acids. Unmatched junction bases numbered 4, after V lost 2 bases and J lost 7 bases.

V usage is TRBV11-2 and J usage is TRBJ2-1; 9 bases fit TRBD2. The CDR3 spans 12 residues. Germline V lookup: CDR1 SGHAT, CDR2 FQNNGV. V dropped 7 bases and J dropped 7; count of bases not matched to a gene: 2. DNA of the CDR3: TGTGCCAGCACCCTAGCGGGGAATGAGCAGTTCTTC. Residues: CASTLAGNEQFF.

The chain carries TRBV5-6 and TRBJ2-7, with D maybe TRBD1 (6 bases). Germline assignment: CDR1 SGHDT and CDR2 YYEEEE. Trimming cost V 4 bases and J 2 bases, with 10 bases left between them. CDR3 length equals 13 residues. CDR3 DNA: TGTGCCAGCAGCGTCAGGGGACCCTACGAGCAGTACGTC. Protein: CASSVRGPYEQYV.